The source of this T cell receptor (beta chain) is a study of T cells after yellow fever vaccination. The CDR3 extends over 14 amino acids. The V end was cut by 10 bases, the J end by 1 base, with 13 bases between. Germline-derived CDR1 and CDR2 are SNHLY and FYNNEI. They built TCR cDNA with 5'RACE template switching, a step that put in a universal primer site and UMIs. MiXCR was run by TCRdb on the 5' RACE reads, yielding one entry per CDR3 protein. Counted here are almost 600,000 distinct CDR3 sequences, approximately 13% occurring once; the ten biggest clones make up over 11%. The clonotype was recovered from a man in his thirties or forties who received the YFV17D yellow fever vaccine. V gene TRBV2 combines with J gene TRBJ2-2, with D possibly matching TRBD1 (5 bases). The sample in question was PBMCs, obtained on the day of the yellow fever booster vaccination. The CDR3 loop is CATRGRQNTGELFF. CDR3 nucleotide sequence: TGTGCCACAAGGGGCAGACAGAACACCGGGGAGCTGTTTTTT.